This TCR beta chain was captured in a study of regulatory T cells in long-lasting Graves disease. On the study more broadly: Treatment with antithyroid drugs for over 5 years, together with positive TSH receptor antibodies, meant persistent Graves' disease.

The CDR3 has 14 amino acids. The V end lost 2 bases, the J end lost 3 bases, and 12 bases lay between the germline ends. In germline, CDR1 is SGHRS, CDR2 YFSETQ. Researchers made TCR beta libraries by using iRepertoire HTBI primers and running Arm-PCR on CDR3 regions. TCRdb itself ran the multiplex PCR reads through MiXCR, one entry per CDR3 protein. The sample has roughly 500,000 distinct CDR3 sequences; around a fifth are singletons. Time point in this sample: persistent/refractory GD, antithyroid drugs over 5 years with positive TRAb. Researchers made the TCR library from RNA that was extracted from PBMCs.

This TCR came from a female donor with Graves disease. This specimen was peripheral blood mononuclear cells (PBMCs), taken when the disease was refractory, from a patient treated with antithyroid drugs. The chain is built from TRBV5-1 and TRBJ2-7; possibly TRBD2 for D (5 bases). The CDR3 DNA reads TGCGCCAGCAGCTTAAGTGGGAGCCTCTACGAGCAGTACTTC. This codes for CASSLSGSLYEQYF.